This entry describes one TCR beta chain. Its cognate antigen is unknown. Negatively enriched CD4+ T cells were divided by CD45RA into naive and memory. This sample was included in a study of shared clonotypes between healthy human individuals. Study summary: CD8 memory received one plate per donor, CD8 naive two, CD4 memory three and CD4 naive three. Study-wide findings and caveats: It was the non-shared clonotypes that had lower generation probabilities than clonotypes shared by all four donors.

Method: immunoSEQ multiplex PCR; TCRdb's copy keeps in-frame clones and lacks some. The sample has some 790,000 clones, roughly 72% seen once; the top ten hold more than 1.5%. This CDR3 has 15 amino acids. The V gene end was trimmed by 4 bases and the J gene end by 7 bases; junction bases not matched to a gene: 9. Germline CDR1 is SGHRS and CDR2 is YFSETQ. The source of this sequence is a woman in her 30s in good health. The genes are TRBV5-1 and TRBJ2-1; 9 bases agree with TRBD2. Sequenced input: memory CD4+ T cells sorted from blood. The subset: CD45RA-negative fraction. The DNA for the CDR3 is TGCGCCAGCAGCCTAATAGCGGGAGACCTAAATGAGCAGTTCTTC. The encoded protein is CASSLIAGDLNEQFF.